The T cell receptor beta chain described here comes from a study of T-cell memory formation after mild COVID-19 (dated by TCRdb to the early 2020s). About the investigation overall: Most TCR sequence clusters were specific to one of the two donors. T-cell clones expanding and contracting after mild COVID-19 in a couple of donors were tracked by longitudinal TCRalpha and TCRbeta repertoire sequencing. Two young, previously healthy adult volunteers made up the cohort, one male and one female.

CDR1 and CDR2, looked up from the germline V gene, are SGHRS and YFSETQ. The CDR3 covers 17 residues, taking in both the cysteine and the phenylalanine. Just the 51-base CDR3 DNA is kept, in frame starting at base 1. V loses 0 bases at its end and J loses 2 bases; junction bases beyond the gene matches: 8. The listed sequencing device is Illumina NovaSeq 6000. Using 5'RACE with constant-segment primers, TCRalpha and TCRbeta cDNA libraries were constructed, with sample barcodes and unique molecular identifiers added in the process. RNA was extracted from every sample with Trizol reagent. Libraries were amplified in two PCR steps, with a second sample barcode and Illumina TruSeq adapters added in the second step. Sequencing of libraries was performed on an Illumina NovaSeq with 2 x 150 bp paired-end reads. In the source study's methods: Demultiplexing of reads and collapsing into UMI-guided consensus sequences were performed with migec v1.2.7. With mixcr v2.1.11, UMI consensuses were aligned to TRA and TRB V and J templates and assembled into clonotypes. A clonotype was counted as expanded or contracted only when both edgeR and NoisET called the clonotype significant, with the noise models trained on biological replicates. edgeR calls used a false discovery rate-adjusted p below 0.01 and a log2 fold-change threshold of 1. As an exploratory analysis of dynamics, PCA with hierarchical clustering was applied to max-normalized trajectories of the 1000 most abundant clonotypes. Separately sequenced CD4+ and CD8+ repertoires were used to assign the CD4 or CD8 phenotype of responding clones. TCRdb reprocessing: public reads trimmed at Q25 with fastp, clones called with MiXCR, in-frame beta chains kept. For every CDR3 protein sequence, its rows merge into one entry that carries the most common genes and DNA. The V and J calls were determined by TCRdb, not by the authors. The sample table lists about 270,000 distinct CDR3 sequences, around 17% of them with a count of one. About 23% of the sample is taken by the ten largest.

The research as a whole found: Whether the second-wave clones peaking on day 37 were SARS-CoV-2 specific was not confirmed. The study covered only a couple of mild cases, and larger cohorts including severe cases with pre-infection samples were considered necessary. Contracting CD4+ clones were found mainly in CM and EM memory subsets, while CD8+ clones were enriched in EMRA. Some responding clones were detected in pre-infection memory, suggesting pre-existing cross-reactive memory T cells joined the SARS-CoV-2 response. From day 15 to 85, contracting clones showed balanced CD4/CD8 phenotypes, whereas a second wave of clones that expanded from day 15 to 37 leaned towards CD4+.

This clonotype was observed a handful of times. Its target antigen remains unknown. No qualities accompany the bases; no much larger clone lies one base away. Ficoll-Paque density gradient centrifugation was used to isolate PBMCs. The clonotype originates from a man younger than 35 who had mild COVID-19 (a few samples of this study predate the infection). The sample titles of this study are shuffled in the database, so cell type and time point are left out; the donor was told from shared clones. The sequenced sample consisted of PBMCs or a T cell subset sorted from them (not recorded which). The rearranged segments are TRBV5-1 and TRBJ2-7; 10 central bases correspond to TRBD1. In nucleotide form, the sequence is TGCGCCAGCAGCTTGGGTGCGTTGGGGACAGGGGCCTACGAGCAGTACTTC. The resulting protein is CASSLGALGTGAYEQYF. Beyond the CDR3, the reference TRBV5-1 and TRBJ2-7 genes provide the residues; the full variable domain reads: KAGVTQTPRYLIKTRGQQVTLSCSPISGHRSVSWYQQTPGQGLQFLFEYFSETQRNKGNFPGRFSGRQFSNSRSEMNVSTLELGDSALYLCASSLGALGTGAYEQYFGPGTRLTVT.